These 19 T cell receptor beta chains originate from one sample sequenced in a study of Graves' ophthalmopathy and Graves' hyperthyroidism. RNA transcripts were the source from which TCR beta CDR3 regions were amplified. HTBI-primed first-round RT-PCR preceded second-round multiplex PCR. Each CDR3 protein is one row after TCRdb ran MiXCR on the multiplex PCR reads. The table has over 200,000 distinct CDR3 sequences, around 28% seen once. The sample comprised peripheral blood. The source of these receptors is a man aged 50 to 60 with Graves' ophthalmopathy.

This rearrangement joins TRBV7-8 to TRBJ2-7; 7 nucleotides align to TRBD2. V gave up 7 bases and J gave up 0 bases; unmatched junction bases: 9. CDR1 SGHVS and CDR2 FQNEAQ come from the germline V gene. This CDR3 is built from 15 residues. The CDR3 DNA reads as TGTGCCAGCAAAAAGGCGGGAGTGAGCTCCTACGAGCAGTACTTC. Translating it yields CASKKAGVSSYEQYF.

The chain recombines TRBV28 with TRBJ1-5, with D possibly TRBD1 on 5 matching bases. The CDR3 has 14 amino acids. Trimming took 6 bases from V and 5 from J, leaving 14 bases between them. Germline V gene lookup returns CDR1 MDHEN and CDR2 SYDVKM. The CDR3 coding sequence is TGTGCCAGCAGCAACGGGGGGTTCTATCAGCCCCAGCATTTT. Its protein product is CASSNGGFYQPQHF. Full variable domain (outside the CDR3, taken from reference TRBV28 and TRBJ1-5): DVKVTQSSRYLVKRTGEKVFLECVQDMDHENMFWYRQDPGLGLRLIYFSYDVKMKEKGDIPEGYSVSREKKERFSLILESASTNQTSMYLCASSNGGFYQPQHFGDGTRLSIL.

The rearrangement links TRBV2 to TRBJ1-2; D is uncertain. This CDR3 has 14 residues. Germline V CDR1 and CDR2: SNHLY, FYNNEI. V was clipped by 6 bases and J by 4 bases, with 15 bases between them. Written as DNA, the CDR3 is TGTGCCAGCAGCGGGGAGGCCTTAGGCTATGGCTACACCTTC. Translating it yields CASSGEALGYGYTF.

In this sample, this clonotype turned up many times. The rearrangement joins TRBV7-2 to TRBJ2-5; 9 bases are a match to TRBD1. The CDR3 has 17 residues. The germline V gene has CDR1 SGHTA and CDR2 FQGNSA. The ends lost 0 bases at V and 4 bases at J; junction bases unmatched: 9. The chain's CDR3 is CASSLAPGQGMTETQYF. The CDR3 DNA follows: TGTGCCAGCAGCTTAGCTCCGGGACAGGGAATGACAGAGACCCAGTACTTC.

The V gene is TRBV10-1, the J gene TRBJ2-7; D tentatively fits TRBD1 or TRBD2 (5 bases each). CDR1 and CDR2 from the germline V gene are WNHNN and SYGVQD (reference sequence). V was trimmed by 3 bases and J by 1 base, leaving 16 bases between them. CDR3 length: 16 amino acids. CDR3 sequence reads: CASSDSPGAASYEQYF. DNA for the CDR3: TGCGCCAGCAGTGACTCCCCCGGGGCAGCTTCCTACGAGCAGTACTTC.

This clonotype occurred many times. This chain uses TRBV4-1 with TRBJ1-3; no reliable D call. Trimming pared 3 bases from V and 7 bases from J, leaving 19 bases between. CDR1 is MGHRA and CDR2 is YSYEKL in the germline V gene. The length of the CDR3 is 16 residues. CDR3 sequence (DNA): TGCGCCAGCAGCCACGAGGCCCAGGATAATAGGAACACCATATATTTT. Translated: CASSHEAQDNRNTIYF.

This clonotype occurred many times. V usage is TRBV11-3 and J usage is TRBJ2-7; a possible D gene is TRBD1 (5 bases). The V end was cut by 7 bases, the J end by 2 bases, with 12 bases between. The CDR3 is made up of 13 amino acids. The germline V gene has CDR1 SGHNT and CDR2 YENEEA. CDR3 in amino acids: CASKSTETYEQYF. Written as DNA, the CDR3 is TGTGCCAGCAAGTCGACAGAGACCTACGAGCAGTACTTC.

This clonotype was counted at least ten times. The V call is TRBV6-1, the J call TRBJ1-2; 7 nucleotides align to TRBD1. CDR3 length: 15 amino acids. In germline, CDR1 is MNHNS, CDR2 SASEGT. Unmatched junction bases numbered 13, after V lost 8 bases and J lost 4 bases. As DNA, the CDR3 is TGTGCCAGCGGTACCTTAGGGGGCCTGCTCTATGGCTACACCTTC. As protein: CASGTLGGLLYGYTF.

At least ten counts were recorded for this clonotype. The chain combines TRBV7-1 with TRBJ2-6; TRBD2 matches at 7 bases. TRBV7-1 is an ORF, with its function uncertain. V shed 2 bases and J 0 bases; nucleotides not matched to a gene: 13. CDR3 size: 20 residues. CDR3 coding DNA: TGTGCCAGCAGCTCACTACATGTGGGCAGGGACTACTCTGGGGCCAACGTCCTGACTTTC. Translated, it gives CASSSLHVGRDYSGANVLTF.

This clonotype occurred a few times. This rearrangement joins TRBV7-2 to TRBJ2-7; D is perhaps TRBD2 (6 bases). V lost 5 bases and J 5 bases, leaving 19 bases between the germline ends. Germline CDR1 SGHTA, CDR2 FQGNSA. CDR3 length: 15 residues. Here the CDR3 reads CASSDPGTPFHEQYF. The CDR3 DNA is TGTGCCAGCAGCGACCCCGGGACTCCCTTCCACGAGCAGTACTTC.

This sequence joins TRBV10-1 and TRBJ2-5; 10 nucleotides align to TRBD1. Per germline, CDR1 WNHNN and CDR2 SYGVQD (reference sequence). With 4 bases clipped from V and 4 bases from J, the junction kept 3 bases outside the gene matches. The CDR3 loop spans 14 amino acids. The DNA of the CDR3 is TGCGCCAGCAGTGGGGACAGGGGTCCAGAGACCCAGTACTTC. It translates to CASSGDRGPETQYF.

This clonotype was found many times. The rearrangement joins TRBV28 to TRBJ1-2; D unresolved. The CDR3 runs 13 residues. Looked up from germline, CDR1 is MDHEN and CDR2 is SYDVKM. Trimming removed 3 bases from V and 2 bases from J, with 7 bases in between. The CDR3 region is CASSFTQNYGYTF. DNA for the CDR3: TGTGCCAGCAGTTTTACACAGAACTATGGCTACACCTTC.

This clonotype was counted at least ten times. This sequence joins TRBV12-3 or TRBV12-4 and TRBJ2-7; possibly TRBD1 for D (6 bases). The CDR3 has 15 amino acids. V was shortened by 7 bases and J by 2 bases, with 18 bases between the two germline ends. CDR3 loop: CASTPEGVVTYEQYF. CDR3 DNA sequence: TGTGCCAGCACCCCCGAGGGGGTGGTAACCTACGAGCAGTACTTC.

This clonotype was detected many times. The chain couples TRBV12-3 or TRBV12-4 to TRBJ1-1; 11 positions match TRBD1. V trimming: 8 bases; J trimming: 5 bases; junction bases outside the gene matches: 4. This CDR3 contains 13 residues. Written as DNA, the CDR3 is TGTGCCAGCCGAGGACAGGGGGCTACTGAAGCTTTCTTT. Amino acid sequence: CASRGQGATEAFF.

The J gene is TRBJ2-7, the V gene TRBV7-2; TRBD2 matches at 9 bases. V shed 1 base, J shed 1 base, and the junction held 5 bases outside the gene matches. The CDR3 sequence is 16 residues long. Germline values: CDR1 SGHTA, CDR2 FQGNSA. The CDR3 DNA sequence: TGTGCCAGCAGCTTAGGGCTAGCGGGGATATCCTACGAGCAGTACTTC. Protein product: CASSLGLAGISYEQYF.

The rearrangement joins TRBV10-3 to TRBJ1-5, with D maybe TRBD1 (5 bases). Germline V gives CDR1 ENHRY, CDR2 SYGVKD. The CDR3 has 15 amino acids. With 8 bases removed from V and 2 bases from J, the gap between germline ends came to 16 bases. CDR3 protein: CAIGDSRIGNQPQHF. CDR3 DNA sequence: TGTGCCATCGGGGACTCTAGGATTGGCAATCAGCCCCAGCATTTT.

This clonotype was counted many times. The rearrangement links TRBV29-1 to TRBJ2-7; TRBD2 agrees at 7 bases. The CDR3 is 12 amino acids. V was pared by 6 bases and J by 1 base, with 3 bases of the junction left unmatched. Per germline, CDR1 SQVTM and CDR2 ANQGSEA. CDR3 in DNA: TGCAGCGTGCTACTAGCGTCCTACGAGCAGTACTTC. Translation: CSVLLASYEQYF.

The table lists this clonotype with many counts. The rearrangement uses TRBV30 and TRBJ1-6, with no clear D. CDR3 size: 13 residues. Trimming stripped 0 bases from V and 10 bases from J, with 10 bases between. Per germline, CDR1 GTSNPN and CDR2 SVGIG (reference sequence). The CDR3 loop reads CAWSVKWESPLHF. As DNA, the CDR3 is TGTGCCTGGAGTGTCAAGTGGGAGTCACCCCTCCACTTT.

This rearrangement joins TRBV7-2 to TRBJ2-7, with D uncertain. The CDR3 totals 13 residues. With 4 bases removed from V and 3 bases from J, the gap between germline ends came to 10 bases. Germline values: CDR1 SGHTA, CDR2 FQGNSA. This CDR3 is CASSYNTDYEQYF. The CDR3 DNA is TGTGCCAGCAGCTACAACACAGACTACGAGCAGTACTTC.